The sequence of this T cell receptor beta chain was determined in a study of CD8 T cells in Susac syndrome (dated 2019 in TCRdb). Regarding the study in general: Repertoire sequencing was used to test whether CD8+ T cell activation and differentiation in Susac syndrome was antigen driven. The clonality of the CD8+ T cell repertoire was compared across about a dozen healthy donors, around 14 Susac syndrome patients and about 16 multiple sclerosis patients. Overall study outcomes, separate from this receptor: The number of individuals in the TCR sequencing and HLA analysis was recognized as being relatively small.

Of note for this clonotype: Its binding antigen is unknown. No clone much larger than this one lies a single base away; base qualities are absent.

V is trimmed back by 2 bases and J by 3 bases, and the junction contains 5 bases that no gene match accounts for. CDR1 is given as KGHSY and CDR2 as FQNENV, both from the germline V gene. The CDR3 runs 15 amino acids, cysteine and phenylalanine included. Only the CDR3 region is kept as DNA, spanning 45 bases read in frame from base 1. RNA was extracted using the RNeasy kit, and roughly 0.5 to 1 microgram was reverse transcribed with random hexamers. The immunoSEQ multiplex PCR assay, covering 54 Vbeta and 13 Jbeta segments, was used to amplify TCR beta CDR3 regions. PCR amplification bias was corrected using a synthetic template baseline for primer optimization and computational correction. Per the original workflow: Reads were annotated to V, D and J genes per IMGT and analyzed with immunoSEQ Analyzer, keeping only productive sequences. Clonality was computed as one minus Shannon entropy normalized by log2 of the number of productive unique sequences. For each patient and control, public and private clones were evaluated within the 100 most prevalent clones. Susac-specific clones were defined as absent from healthy and MS cohorts, over a thousand published viral clones and other ImmuneACCESS disease sequences. In-frame beta chains were kept once TCRdb had trimmed the public reads at Q25 with fastp and called clones with MiXCR. Records with the same CDR3 protein are collapsed into one entry carrying the most frequent genes and DNA. None of the V and J calls come from the authors' own analysis; TCRdb made them. The sample table shows around 130,000 distinct CDR3 sequences, and around nine tenths are seen once. The ten largest clonotypes hold over 0.2% of the sample.

High-throughput TCR beta sequencing profiled peripheral blood CD8+ and CD4+ T cells from healthy donors, Susac syndrome patients and multiple sclerosis patients. Multiple sclerosis controls were treatment-naive patients with stable or active relapsing-remitting disease fulfilling revised McDonald criteria. Bulk CD8+ and CD4+ T cells were purified magnetically by negative isolation, whereas CD8+ TEMRA cells were enriched by FACS. Blood was collected in EDTA tubes and processed within 24 hours, with PBMCs isolated through density gradient centrifugation. PBMCs intended for TCR sequencing were frozen in liquid nitrogen and were later thawed in a 37 degrees C water bath. Purity of sorted or isolated CD4+, CD8+ and CD8+ TEMRA cells was at least 90%.

This TCR came from a human donor with multiple sclerosis. The sequencing sample was made of CD8+ T cells from PBMCs. The chain is assembled from TRBV16 and TRBJ2-7; TRBD2 matches 9 bases in the middle. The CDR3: CASSQGIAGDYEQYF. The sequence in DNA is TGTGCCAGCAGCCAAGGGATAGCGGGAGACTACGAGCAGTACTTC.